The sequence of this T cell receptor (beta chain) was determined in a study of shared clonotypes between healthy human individuals. Profiling relied on immunoSEQ multiplex PCR, and the TCRdb table lists in-frame clones only, not all of them. Among approximately 1.5 million clones listed, 98% to 99% were seen once. As concerns this clone: The antigen is undetermined.

Study results and limitations: Clonotypes that were shared across a handful of donors made up 4.5% to 5% of naive CD4 clonotypes. Among non-shared clonotypes, generation probabilities were lower than among those shared by all four donors.

Sequencing was done on a sample of naive CD4+ T cells sorted from blood. Subset noted: CD45RA+ positively selected. The TCR sequence derives from a man between 25 and 39 years old in good health.

The CDR3 nucleotides are TGTGCCAGCAGCTTAGGCCGGTGGGAGGGGGGCTACGAGCAGTACTTC. Residues: CASSLGRWEGGYEQYF. The chain couples TRBV11-2 to TRBJ2-7; a possible D gene is TRBD2 (7 bases). The V gene's germline CDR1 is SGHAT and CDR2 FQNNGV. The CDR3 runs 16 residues. The ends were cut back, 1 base at V and 3 bases at J, with 16 bases in the middle.